This T cell receptor (beta chain) was obtained from a study of blood T cell repertoires in COVID-19. Study context: T cells, B-cell-depleted T cells, or PBMCs supplied cDNA or gDNA.

Germline loops: CDR1 MGHRA, CDR2 YSYEKL. The CDR3 contains 12 residues. V was shortened by 1 base and J by 8 bases, with 8 bases between the two germline ends. In this sample, this clone turned up once. Participant reports of clinical history set cohort assignment. Recovered participants had two consecutive negative NP/OP PCR tests, healthcare professional clearance, or symptom resolution. Under the authors' procedure: Reference gene primers were amplified, and this amplification served to estimate nucleated cell counts. The data were produced by immunoSEQ multiplex PCR, yet TCRdb's version contains in-frame clones alone and is incomplete. V and J calls and clone size come straight from that table; D and trimming were deduced from the DNA. The sample shows approximately 180,000 clones, around 85% of them seen only once.

This clonotype was sampled from a man aged 35 to 55 who had recovered from COVID-19. The sample consisted of PBMCs or T cells enriched from blood (not recorded which). The chain couples TRBV4-1 to TRBJ1-1, with a possible D match to TRBD1 (6 bases). This CDR3 is CASSQVQGEAFF. CDR3 nucleotide sequence: TGCGCCAGCAGCCAAGTGCAGGGGGAAGCTTTCTTT.